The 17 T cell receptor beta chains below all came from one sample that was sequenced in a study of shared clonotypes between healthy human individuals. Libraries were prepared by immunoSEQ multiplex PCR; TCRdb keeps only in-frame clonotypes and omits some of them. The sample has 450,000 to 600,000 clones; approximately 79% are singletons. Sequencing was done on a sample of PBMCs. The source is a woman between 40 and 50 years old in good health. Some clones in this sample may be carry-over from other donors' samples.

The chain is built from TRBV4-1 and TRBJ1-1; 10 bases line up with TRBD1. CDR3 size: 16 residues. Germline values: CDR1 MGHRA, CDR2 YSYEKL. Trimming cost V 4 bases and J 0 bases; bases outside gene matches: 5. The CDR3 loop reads CASSLGQGGVNTEAFF. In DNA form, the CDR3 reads TGCGCCAGCAGCCTCGGACAGGGGGGGGTGAACACTGAAGCTTTCTTT.

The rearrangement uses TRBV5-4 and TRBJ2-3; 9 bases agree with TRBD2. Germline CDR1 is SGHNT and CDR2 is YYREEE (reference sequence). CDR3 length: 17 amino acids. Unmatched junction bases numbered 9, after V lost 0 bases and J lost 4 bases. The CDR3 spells CASSLALTSGEADTQYF. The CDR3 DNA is TGTGCCAGCAGCTTGGCCCTGACTAGCGGAGAGGCAGATACGCAGTATTTT.

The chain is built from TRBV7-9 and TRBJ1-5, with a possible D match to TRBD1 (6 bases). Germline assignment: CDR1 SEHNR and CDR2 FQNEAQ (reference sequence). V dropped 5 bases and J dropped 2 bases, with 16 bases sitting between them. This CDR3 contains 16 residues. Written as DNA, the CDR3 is TGTGCCAGCAGCCTCGAACAGGGAGGGGGCAATCAGCCCCAGCATTTT. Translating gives CASSLEQGGGNQPQHF.

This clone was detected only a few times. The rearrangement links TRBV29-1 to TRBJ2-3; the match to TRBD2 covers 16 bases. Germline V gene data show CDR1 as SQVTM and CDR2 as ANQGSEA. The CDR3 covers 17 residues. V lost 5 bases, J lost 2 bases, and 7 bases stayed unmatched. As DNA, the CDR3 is TGCAGCGTTTCCGGGACTAGCGGGAGGGCCCTCACAGATACGCAGTATTTT. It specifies CSVSGTSGRALTDTQYF.

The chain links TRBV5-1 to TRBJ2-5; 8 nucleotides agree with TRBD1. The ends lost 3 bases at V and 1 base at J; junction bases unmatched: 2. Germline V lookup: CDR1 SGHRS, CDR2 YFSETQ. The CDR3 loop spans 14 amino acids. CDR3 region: CASSSQGVQETQYF. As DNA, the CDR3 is TGCGCCAGCAGCTCACAGGGGGTCCAAGAGACCCAGTACTTC. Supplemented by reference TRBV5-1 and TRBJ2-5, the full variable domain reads KAGVTQTPRYLIKTRGQQVTLSCSPISGHRSVSWYQQTPGQGLQFLFEYFSETQRNKGNFPGRFSGRQFSNSRSEMNVSTLELGDSALYLCASSSQGVQETQYFGPGTRLLVL.

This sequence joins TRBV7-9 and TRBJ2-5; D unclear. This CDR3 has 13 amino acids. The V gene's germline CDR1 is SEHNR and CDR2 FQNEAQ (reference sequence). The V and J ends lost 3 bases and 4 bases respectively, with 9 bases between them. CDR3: CASSFRVGETQYF. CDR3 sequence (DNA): TGTGCCAGCAGCTTTAGGGTGGGAGAGACCCAGTACTTC.

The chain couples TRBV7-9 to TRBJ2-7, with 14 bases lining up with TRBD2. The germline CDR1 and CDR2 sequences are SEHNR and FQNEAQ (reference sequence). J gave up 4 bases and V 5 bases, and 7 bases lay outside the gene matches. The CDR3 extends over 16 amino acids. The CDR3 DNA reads TGTGCCAGCAGCGCCCGACTAGCGGGAGGGCATTACGAGCAGTACTTC. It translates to CASSARLAGGHYEQYF.

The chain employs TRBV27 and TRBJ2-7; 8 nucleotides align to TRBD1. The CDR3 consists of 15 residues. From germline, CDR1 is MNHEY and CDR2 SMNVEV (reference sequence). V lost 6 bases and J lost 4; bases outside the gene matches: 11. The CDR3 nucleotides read TGTGCCAGCAGCCAAACAGGGGGATCTATTTACGAGCAGTACTTC. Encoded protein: CASSQTGGSIYEQYF.

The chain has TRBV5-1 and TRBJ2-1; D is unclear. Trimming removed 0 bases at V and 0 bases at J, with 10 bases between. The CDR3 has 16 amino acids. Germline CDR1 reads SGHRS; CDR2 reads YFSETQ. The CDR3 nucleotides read TGCGCCAGCAGCTTGGGGTCATTTGGCTCCTACAATGAGCAGTTCTTC. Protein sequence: CASSLGSFGSYNEQFF.

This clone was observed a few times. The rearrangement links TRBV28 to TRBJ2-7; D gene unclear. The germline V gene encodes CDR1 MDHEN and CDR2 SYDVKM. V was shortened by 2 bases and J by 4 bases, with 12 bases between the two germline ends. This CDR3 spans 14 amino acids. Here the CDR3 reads CASSLSQALYEQYF. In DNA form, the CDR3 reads TGTGCCAGCAGTTTAAGCCAGGCGCTATACGAGCAGTACTTC. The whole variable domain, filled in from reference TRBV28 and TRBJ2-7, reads DVKVTQSSRYLVKRTGEKVFLECVQDMDHENMFWYRQDPGLGLRLIYFSYDVKMKEKGDIPEGYSVSREKKERFSLILESASTNQTSMYLCASSLSQALYEQYFGPGTRLTVT.

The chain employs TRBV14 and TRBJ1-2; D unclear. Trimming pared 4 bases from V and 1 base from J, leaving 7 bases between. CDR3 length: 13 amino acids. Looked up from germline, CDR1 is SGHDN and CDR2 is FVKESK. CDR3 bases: TGTGCCAGCAGCCCCCGCGATAACTATGGCTACACCTTC. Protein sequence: CASSPRDNYGYTF.

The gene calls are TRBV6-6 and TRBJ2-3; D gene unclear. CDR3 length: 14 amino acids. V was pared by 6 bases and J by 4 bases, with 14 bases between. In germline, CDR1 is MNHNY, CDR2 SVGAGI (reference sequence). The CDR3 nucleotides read TGTGCCAGCAGCCCTCTGATGGCGGCAGATACGCAGTATTTT. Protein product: CASSPLMAADTQYF.

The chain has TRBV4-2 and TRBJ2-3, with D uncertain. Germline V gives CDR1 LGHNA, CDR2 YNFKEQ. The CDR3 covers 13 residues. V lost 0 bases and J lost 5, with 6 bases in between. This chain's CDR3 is CASSQELRDTQYF. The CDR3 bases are TGTGCCAGCAGCCAAGAGTTGAGAGATACGCAGTATTTT.

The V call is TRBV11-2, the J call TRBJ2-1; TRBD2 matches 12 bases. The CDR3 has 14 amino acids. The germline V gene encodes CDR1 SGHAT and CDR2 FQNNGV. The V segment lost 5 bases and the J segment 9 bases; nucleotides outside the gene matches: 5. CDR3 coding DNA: TGTGCCAGCAGCCCCCTAGCGGGAGGGTTTGAGCAGTTCTTC. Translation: CASSPLAGGFEQFF.

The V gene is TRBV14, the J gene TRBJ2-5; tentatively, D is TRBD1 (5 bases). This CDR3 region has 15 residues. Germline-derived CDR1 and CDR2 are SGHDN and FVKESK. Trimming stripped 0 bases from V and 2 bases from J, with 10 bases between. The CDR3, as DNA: TGTGCCAGCAGCCAAGATTCAGGACATCAAGAGACCCAGTACTTC. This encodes CASSQDSGHQETQYF.

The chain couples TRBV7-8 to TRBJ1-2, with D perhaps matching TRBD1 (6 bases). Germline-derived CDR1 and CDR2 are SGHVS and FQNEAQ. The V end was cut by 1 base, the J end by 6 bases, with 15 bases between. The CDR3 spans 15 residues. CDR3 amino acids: CASSLGGRGGNGYTF. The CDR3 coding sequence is TGTGCCAGCAGCTTAGGTGGCAGGGGAGGCAATGGCTACACCTTC.

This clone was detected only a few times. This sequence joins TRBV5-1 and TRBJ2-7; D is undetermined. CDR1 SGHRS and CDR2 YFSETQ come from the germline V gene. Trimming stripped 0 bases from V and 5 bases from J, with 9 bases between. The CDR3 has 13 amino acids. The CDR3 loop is CASSLASTNEQYF. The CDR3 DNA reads TGCGCCAGCAGCTTGGCCAGTACCAACGAGCAGTACTTC.